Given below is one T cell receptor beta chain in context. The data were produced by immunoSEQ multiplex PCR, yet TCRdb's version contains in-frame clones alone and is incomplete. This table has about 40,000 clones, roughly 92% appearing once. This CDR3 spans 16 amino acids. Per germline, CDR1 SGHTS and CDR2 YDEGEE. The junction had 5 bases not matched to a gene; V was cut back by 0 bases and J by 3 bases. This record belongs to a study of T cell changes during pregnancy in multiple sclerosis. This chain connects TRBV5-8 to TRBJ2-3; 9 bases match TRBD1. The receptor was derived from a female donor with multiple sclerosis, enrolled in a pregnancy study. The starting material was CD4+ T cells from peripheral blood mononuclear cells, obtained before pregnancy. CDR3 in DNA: TGTGCCAGCAGCTTGGCCGGGGGACAGGGAACAGATACGCAGTATTTT. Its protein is CASSLAGGQGTDTQYF.